This T cell receptor beta chain stems from a study of cytomegalovirus exposure and HLA in healthy donors. Overall study findings and caveats: Earlier analysis found most TCR beta V segments productive about 90% or about 30% of the time. A later analysis showed TCR association rates differing by HLA locus, peaking at DRB1 and lowest at HLA-C.

PCR was performed using 60 Vbeta and 13 Jbeta primers. Authors' data handling: The authors later counted 75 million to 90 million unique TCR beta chains, 9 million to 14 million of them shared. The protocol was immunoSEQ multiplex PCR, while the TCRdb copy is restricted to in-frame clones and leaves out a portion. That table furnishes V, J and clone size, whereas the DNA furnished D and trimming. The sample yields about 90,000 clones, 70% seen once. All the people who gave samples were healthy bone marrow donors. The CDR3 spans 16 residues. V lost 2 bases, J lost 7 bases, and 19 bases lay in between. The germline V gene encodes CDR1 SGHTA and CDR2 FQGTGA. As for this clone: Its antigen is undetermined.

V usage is TRBV7-3 and J usage is TRBJ2-3; possibly TRBD2 for D (6 bases). The sequence derives from a woman in her forties or fifties in good health and CMV-seropositive. Sequenced sample: PBMCs. CDR3 region: CASSLGSGDGLNTQYF. CDR3 DNA: TGTGCCAGCAGCTTAGGCTCGGGAGACGGGTTGAATACGCAGTATTTT.